The 12 T cell receptor beta chains reported below all come from one sample, sequenced in a study of blood T cell repertoires in COVID-19. TCRdb keeps only in-frame clones here, not all; method: immunoSEQ multiplex PCR. The sample consists of 450,000 or so clones, about 92% of them appearing once. Material: PBMCs or T cells enriched from blood (not recorded which). The receptors shown here come from a man between 18 and 29 years old who had recovered from COVID-19.

The rearrangement uses TRBV10-3 and TRBJ1-6; D gene uncertain. This CDR3 is 15 amino acids long. With 0 bases removed from V and 5 bases from J, the gap between germline ends came to 8 bases. Germline lookup yields CDR1 ENHRY and CDR2 SYGVKD. The CDR3 sequence: CAISESPGNNSPLHF. The CDR3 DNA reads as TGTGCCATCAGTGAGTCTCCAGGAAATAATTCACCCCTCCACTTT.

The chain links TRBV10-3 to TRBJ1-6; 7 nucleotides line up with TRBD1. The V gene's germline CDR1 is ENHRY and CDR2 SYGVKD. The CDR3 is 14 residues long. V lost 6 bases, J lost 8 bases, and 7 bases stayed unmatched. The CDR3 here is CAISPTGTDSPLHF. The DNA of the CDR3 is TGTGCCATCAGCCCGACAGGGACGGATTCACCCCTCCACTTT.

The V gene is TRBV5-6, the J gene TRBJ1-3; no clear D. CDR1 is SGHDT and CDR2 is YYEEEE in the germline V gene. CDR3 length: 14 amino acids. V was cut by 2 bases and J by 4 bases, with 10 bases left in between. This CDR3 reads CASSLYSAGNTIYF. DNA for the CDR3: TGTGCCAGCAGCTTATATTCCGCGGGAAACACCATATATTTT.

This clone turned up a few times. The chain joins TRBV2 to TRBJ1-6, with 8 bases aligning to TRBD1. There are 14 residues in the CDR3. In germline, CDR1 is SNHLY, CDR2 FYNNEI. V shed 10 bases and J 6 bases; nucleotides not matched to a gene: 8. The CDR3 nucleotides read TGTGCCATTTTAACCGACAGGGGTAATTCACCCCTCCACTTT. As protein: CAILTDRGNSPLHF.

This clone came up a few times. This sample includes further DNA sequences coding for the same CDR3. The genes are TRBV30 and TRBJ2-1, with D maybe TRBD2 (6 bases). The CDR3 is made up of 11 amino acids. V shed 2 bases and J shed 10 bases, with 9 bases lying between them. The germline V gene encodes CDR1 GTSNPN and CDR2 SVGIG (reference sequence). The CDR3 here is CAWSWGGEQFF. In nucleotides, the CDR3 is TGTGCCTGGAGTTGGGGAGGAGAGCAGTTCTTC.

This clone was counted once. CDR3 bases: TGTGCCAGCAGCCAAGTATACAGGGAGTACAATGAGCAGTTCTTC. Amino acid sequence: CASSQVYREYNEQFF. The V and J genes are TRBV3-1 (or the pseudogene TRBV3-2) and TRBJ2-1; tentatively, D is TRBD1 (6 bases). Germline V gene data show CDR1 as LGHDT and CDR2 as YNNKEL (reference sequence). The CDR3 contains 15 residues. V was pared by 1 base and J by 4 bases, with 11 bases between.

V gene TRBV10-2 combines with J gene TRBJ1-5, with D unresolved. V was pared by 6 bases and J by 5 bases, with 14 bases between. CDR3 size: 14 residues. CDR1 is WSHSY and CDR2 is SAAADI in the germline V gene. The CDR3 reads CASSSRGGDQPQHF. The DNA for the CDR3 is TGCGCCAGCAGCTCCCGGGGTGGAGATCAGCCCCAGCATTTT.

The gene calls are TRBV27 and TRBJ1-4; D gene uncertain. CDR3 length: 16 amino acids. Trimming pared 5 bases from V and 0 bases from J, leaving 13 bases between. CDR1 is MNHEY, CDR2 SMNVEV, per germline (reference sequence). CDR3 loop: CASSLRSRATNEKLFF. The CDR3 DNA reads as TGTGCCAGCAGTCTTAGATCGAGGGCAACTAATGAAAAACTGTTTTTT. Complete variable domain (other parts from reference TRBV27 and TRBJ1-4): EAQVTQNPRYLITVTGKKLTVTCSQNMNHEYMSWYRQDPGLGLRQIYYSMNVEVTDKGDVPEGYKVSRKEKRNFPLILESPSPNQTSLYFCASSLRSRATNEKLFFGSGTQLSVL.

CDR3 DNA: TGTGCCACCGGACAGGGGATGGACGAGCAGTACTTC. Translating gives CATGQGMDEQYF. V gene TRBV10-3 combines with J gene TRBJ2-7; 9 bases match TRBD1. This CDR3 spans 12 amino acids. The ends lost 10 bases at V and 5 bases at J; junction bases unmatched: 6. CDR1 and CDR2 from the germline V gene are ENHRY and SYGVKD.

This clone has a single count. This chain links TRBV19 with TRBJ2-2; 11 bases fit TRBD2. The CDR3 is made up of 16 amino acids. The ends lost 5 bases at V and 5 bases at J; junction bases unmatched: 7. CDR1 is LNHDA, CDR2 SQIVND, per germline (reference sequence). The CDR3 DNA is TGTGCCAGTAGTGATAGCGGGAGGGCCTTGACCGGGGAGCTGTTTTTT. Amino acid sequence: CASSDSGRALTGELFF.

This clone was detected only a few times. The chain has TRBV27 and TRBJ1-5; unclear D gene. This CDR3 spans 15 amino acids. With 1 base removed from V and 3 bases from J, the gap between germline ends came to 10 bases. Looked up from germline, CDR1 is MNHEY and CDR2 is SMNVEV (reference sequence). The CDR3 DNA follows: TGTGCCAGCAGTTTATGGGCGGACTCCAATCAGCCCCAGCATTTT. As protein: CASSLWADSNQPQHF.

The V gene is TRBV30, the J gene TRBJ1-4; D is unclear. The germline V gene has CDR1 GTSNPN and CDR2 SVGIG (reference sequence). The length of the CDR3 is 14 residues. V was cut by 1 base and J by 5 bases, with 11 bases left in between. DNA of the CDR3: TGTGCCTGGAGTGCCACTCGTGCAAATGAAAAACTGTTTTTT. Encoded protein: CAWSATRANEKLFF. Drawing the rest from reference TRBV30 and TRBJ1-4, the complete variable domain is SQTIHQWPATLVQPVGSPLSLECTVEGTSNPNLYWYRQAAGRGLQLLFYSVGIGQISSEVPQNLSASRPQDRQFILSSKKLLLSDSGFYLCAWSATRANEKLFFGSGTQLSVL.